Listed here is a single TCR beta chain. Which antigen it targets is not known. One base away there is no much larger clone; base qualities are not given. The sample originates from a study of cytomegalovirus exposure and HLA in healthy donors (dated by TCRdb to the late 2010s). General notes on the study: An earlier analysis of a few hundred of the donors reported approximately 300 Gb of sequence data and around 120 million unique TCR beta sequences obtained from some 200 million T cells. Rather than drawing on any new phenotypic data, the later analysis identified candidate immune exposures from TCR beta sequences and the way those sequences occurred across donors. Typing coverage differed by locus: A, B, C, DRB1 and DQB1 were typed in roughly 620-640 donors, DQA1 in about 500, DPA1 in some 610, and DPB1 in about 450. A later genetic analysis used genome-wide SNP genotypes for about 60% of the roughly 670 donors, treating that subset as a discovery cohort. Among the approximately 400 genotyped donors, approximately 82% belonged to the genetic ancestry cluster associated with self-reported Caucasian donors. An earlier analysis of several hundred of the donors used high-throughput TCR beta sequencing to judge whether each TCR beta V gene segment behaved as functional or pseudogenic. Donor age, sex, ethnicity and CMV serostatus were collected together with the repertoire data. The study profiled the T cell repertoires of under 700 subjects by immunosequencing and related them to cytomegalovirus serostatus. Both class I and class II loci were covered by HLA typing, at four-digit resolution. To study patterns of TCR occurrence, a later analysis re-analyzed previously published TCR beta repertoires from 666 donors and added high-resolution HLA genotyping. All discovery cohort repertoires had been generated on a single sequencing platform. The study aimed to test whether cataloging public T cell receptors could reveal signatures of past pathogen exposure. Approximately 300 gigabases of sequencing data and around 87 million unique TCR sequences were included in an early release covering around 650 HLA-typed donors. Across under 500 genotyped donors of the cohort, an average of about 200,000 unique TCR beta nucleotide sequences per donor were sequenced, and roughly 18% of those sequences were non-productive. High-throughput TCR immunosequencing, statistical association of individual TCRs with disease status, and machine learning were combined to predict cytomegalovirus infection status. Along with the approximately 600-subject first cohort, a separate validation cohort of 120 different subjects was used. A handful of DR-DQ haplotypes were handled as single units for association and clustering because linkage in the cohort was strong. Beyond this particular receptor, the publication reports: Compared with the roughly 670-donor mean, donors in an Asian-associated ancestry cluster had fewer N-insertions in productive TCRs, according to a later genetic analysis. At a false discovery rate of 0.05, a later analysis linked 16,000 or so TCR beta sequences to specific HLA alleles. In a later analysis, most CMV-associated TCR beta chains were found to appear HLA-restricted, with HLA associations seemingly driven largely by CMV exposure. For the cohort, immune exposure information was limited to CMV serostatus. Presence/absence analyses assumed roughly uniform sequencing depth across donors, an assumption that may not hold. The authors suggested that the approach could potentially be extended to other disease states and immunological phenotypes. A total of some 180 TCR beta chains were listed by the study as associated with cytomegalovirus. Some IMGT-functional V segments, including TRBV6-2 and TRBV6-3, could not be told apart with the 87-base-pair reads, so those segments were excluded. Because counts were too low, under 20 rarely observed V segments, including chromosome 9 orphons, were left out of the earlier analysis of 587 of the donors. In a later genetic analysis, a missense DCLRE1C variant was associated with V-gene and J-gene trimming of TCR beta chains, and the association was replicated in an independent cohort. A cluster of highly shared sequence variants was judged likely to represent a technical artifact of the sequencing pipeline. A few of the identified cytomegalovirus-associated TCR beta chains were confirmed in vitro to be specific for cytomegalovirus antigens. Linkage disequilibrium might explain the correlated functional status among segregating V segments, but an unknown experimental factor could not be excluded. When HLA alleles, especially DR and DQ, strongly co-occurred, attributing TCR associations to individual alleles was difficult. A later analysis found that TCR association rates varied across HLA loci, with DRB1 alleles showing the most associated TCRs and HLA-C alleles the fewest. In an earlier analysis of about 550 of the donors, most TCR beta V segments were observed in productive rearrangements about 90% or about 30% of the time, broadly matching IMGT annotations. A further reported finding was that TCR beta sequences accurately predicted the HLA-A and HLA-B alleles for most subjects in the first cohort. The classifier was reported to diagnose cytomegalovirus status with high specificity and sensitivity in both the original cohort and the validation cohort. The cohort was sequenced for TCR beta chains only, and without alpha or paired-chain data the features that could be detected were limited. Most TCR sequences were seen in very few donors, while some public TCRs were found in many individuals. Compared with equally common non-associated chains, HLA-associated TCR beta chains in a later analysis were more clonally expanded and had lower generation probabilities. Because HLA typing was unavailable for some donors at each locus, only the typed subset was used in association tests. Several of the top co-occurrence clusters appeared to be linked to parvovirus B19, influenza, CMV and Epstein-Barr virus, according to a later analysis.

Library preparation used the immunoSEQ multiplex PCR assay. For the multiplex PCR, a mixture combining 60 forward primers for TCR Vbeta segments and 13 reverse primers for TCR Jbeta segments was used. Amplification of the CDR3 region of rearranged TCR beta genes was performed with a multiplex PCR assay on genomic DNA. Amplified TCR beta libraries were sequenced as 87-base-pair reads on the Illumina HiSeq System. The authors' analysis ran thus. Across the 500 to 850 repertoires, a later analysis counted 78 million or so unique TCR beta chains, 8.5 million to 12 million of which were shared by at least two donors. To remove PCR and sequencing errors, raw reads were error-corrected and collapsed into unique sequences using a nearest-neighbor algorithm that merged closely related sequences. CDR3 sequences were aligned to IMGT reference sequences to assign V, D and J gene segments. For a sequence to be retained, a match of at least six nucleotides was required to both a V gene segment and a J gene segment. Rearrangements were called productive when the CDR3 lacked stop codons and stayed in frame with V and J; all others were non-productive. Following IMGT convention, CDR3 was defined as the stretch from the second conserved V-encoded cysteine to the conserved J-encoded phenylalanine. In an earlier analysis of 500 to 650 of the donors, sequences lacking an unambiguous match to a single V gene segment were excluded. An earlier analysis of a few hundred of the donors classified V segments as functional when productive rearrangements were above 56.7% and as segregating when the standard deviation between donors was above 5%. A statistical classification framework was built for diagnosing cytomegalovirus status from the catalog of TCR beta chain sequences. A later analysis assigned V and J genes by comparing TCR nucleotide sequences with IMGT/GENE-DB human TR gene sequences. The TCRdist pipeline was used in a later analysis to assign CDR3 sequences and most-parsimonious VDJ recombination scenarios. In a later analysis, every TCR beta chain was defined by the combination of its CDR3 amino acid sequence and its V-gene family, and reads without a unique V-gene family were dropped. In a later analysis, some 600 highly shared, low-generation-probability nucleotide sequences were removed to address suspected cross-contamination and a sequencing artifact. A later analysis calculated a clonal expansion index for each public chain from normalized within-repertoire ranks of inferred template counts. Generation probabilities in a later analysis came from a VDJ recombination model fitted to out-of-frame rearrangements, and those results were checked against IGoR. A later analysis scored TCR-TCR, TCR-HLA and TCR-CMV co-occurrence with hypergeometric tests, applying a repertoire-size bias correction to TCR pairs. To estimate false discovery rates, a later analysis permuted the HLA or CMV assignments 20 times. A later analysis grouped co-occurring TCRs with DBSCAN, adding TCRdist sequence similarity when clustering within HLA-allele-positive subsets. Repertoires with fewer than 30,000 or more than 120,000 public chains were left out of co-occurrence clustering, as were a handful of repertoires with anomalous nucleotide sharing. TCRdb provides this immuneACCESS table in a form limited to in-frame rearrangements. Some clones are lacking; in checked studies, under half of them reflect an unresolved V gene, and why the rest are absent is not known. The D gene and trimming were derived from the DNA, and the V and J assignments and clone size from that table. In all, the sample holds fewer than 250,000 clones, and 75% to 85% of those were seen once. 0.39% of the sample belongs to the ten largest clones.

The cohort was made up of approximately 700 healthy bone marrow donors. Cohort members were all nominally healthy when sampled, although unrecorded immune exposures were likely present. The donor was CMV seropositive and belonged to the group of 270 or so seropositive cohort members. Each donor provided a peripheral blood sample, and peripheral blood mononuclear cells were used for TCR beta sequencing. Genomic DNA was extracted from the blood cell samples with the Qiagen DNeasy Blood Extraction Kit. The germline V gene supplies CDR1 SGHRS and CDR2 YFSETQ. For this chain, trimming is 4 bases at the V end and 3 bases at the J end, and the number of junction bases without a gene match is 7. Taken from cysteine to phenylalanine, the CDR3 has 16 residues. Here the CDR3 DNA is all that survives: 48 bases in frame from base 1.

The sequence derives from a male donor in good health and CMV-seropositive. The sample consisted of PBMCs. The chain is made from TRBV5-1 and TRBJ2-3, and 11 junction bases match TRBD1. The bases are TGCGCCAGCAGCCCCCCGGGACAGGGGGTGACAGATACGCAGTATTTT. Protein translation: CASSPPGQGVTDTQYF.